This TCR beta chain is from a study of blood T cell repertoires in COVID-19. Overall study context: Material from acute and convalescent COVID-19 was sourced from the United States, Italy and Spain.

This clone occurred once. Original analysis: The authors estimated nucleated cell counts from reference gene primer amplification. Clones were sequenced by immunoSEQ multiplex PCR, and TCRdb holds only the in-frame ones, with some missing. V and J calls and clone size follow that table, whereas D and trimming were derived from the DNA. Among 60,000 to 65,000 clones listed, around 73% were seen once. The CDR3 consists of 13 residues. Germline lookup yields CDR1 MNHNS and CDR2 SASEGT. V was pared by 2 bases and J by 7 bases, with 2 bases of the junction left unmatched. Sequencing input: peripheral blood. This sequence originates from a man aged 55 to 70 with COVID-19, enrolled during active disease. V and J are TRBV6-1 and TRBJ1-2, with 9 bases lining up with TRBD1. CDR3 sequence reads: CASSENRGLGYTF. In DNA, the CDR3 is TGTGCCAGCAGTGAAAACAGGGGGCTTGGCTACACCTTC.